These T cell receptor beta chains were read from a single sample in a study of early T cells in non-severe SARS-CoV-2 infection. TCRdb reprocessed the 5' RACE reads with MiXCR, giving one entry per CDR3 protein. This sample has about 110,000 distinct CDR3 sequences, with roughly an eighth found just once. This material consisted of whole blood, taken at baseline. These receptors originate from an adult who was a healthcare worker with PCR-confirmed SARS-CoV-2 infection or an uninfected control (not recorded which). The CDR3 runs from the conserved cysteine through the conserved F or W. D genes are given only for firm matches. A clone size is listed for some rows: how often the clone was seen (once, few, many), or a class if it is expanded.

d_gene	v_gene	j_gene	abundance	CDR3nt	CDR3aa
TRBD1	TRBV9	TRBJ1-2	NA	TGTGCCAGCAGCGTAACAGGGGGCGCGGTCTATGGCTACACCTTC	CASSVTGGAVYGYTF
TRBD1	TRBV20-1	TRBJ1-3	many	TGCAGTGCTGAGGGCAGGGGGCGCTTTGGAAACACCATATATTTT	CSAEGRGRFGNTIYF
TRBD2	TRBV10-3	TRBJ2-3	many	TGTGCCATCAGAGCGGGGGGTCTCACAGATACGCAGTATTTT	CAIRAGGLTDTQYF
TRBD1	TRBV5-5	TRBJ2-2	NA	TGTGCCAGCAGCTTGTCAGGGGGCAGAACCGGGGAGCTGTTTTTT	CASSLSGGRTGELFF
NA	TRBV4-2	TRBJ2-5	many	TGTGCCAGCAGCCGAAACCACCAGGAGACCCAGTACTTC	CASSRNHQETQYF
NA	TRBV29-1	TRBJ2-1	few	TGCAGCGTTGTGGGGGATGAGCAGTTCTTC	CSVVGDEQFF
TRBD1	TRBV4-2	TRBJ2-7	NA	TGTGCCAGCAGCCAAGGTTCCAGGGGGAGATTAAGGACCTACGAGCAGTACTTC	CASSQGSRGRLRTYEQYF
TRBD1	TRBV7-9	TRBJ2-2	few	TGTGCCAGCTTCCTCCGGGACAGAAACACCGGGGAGCTGTTTTTT	CASFLRDRNTGELFF
TRBD1	TRBV9	TRBJ2-1	many	TGTGCCACCGCCCGGGACCGGGACAGATCCTACAATGAGCAGTTCTTC	CATARDRDRSYNEQFF
NA	TRBV18	TRBJ1-1	few	TGTGCCAGCTCACCACGGGGGAACCTGAACACTGAAGCTTTCTTT	CASSPRGNLNTEAFF
NA	TRBV5-4	TRBJ2-3	few	TGTGCCAGCAGCTTGGGACGACAGGGAGGGCCTACAGATACGCAGTATTTT	CASSLGRQGGPTDTQYF
NA	TRBV6-5	TRBJ2-1	NA	TGTGCCAGCAGTTACGGCGGCGCCTACAATGAGCAGTTCTTC	CASSYGGAYNEQFF
NA	TRBV20-1	TRBJ2-1	few	TGCAGTGCTACCCGAGGGGTCTTC	CSATRGVF
TRBD2	TRBV12-3/TRBV12-4	TRBJ2-5	NA	TGTGCCAGCAGTCCTAGCGGAGTTCAAGAGACCCAGTACTTC	CASSPSGVQETQYF
TRBD2	TRBV5-6	TRBJ2-3	few	TGTGCCAGCAGCTCGCCCCAGGGAGGGACAGATACGCAGTATTTT	CASSSPQGGTDTQYF
NA	TRBV29-1	TRBJ2-3	NA	TGCAGCGTTGATGGGCCTTCGGGGGGCACAGATACGCAGTATTTT	CSVDGPSGGTDTQYF
NA	TRBV7-2	TRBJ2-7	few	TGTGCCAGCAGCTTAATAATTCGGTCCGAGCAGTACTTC	CASSLIIRSEQYF